The rows below give T cell receptor beta chains drawn from one sample of a study of graft-versus-host responses after intestinal transplantation. This table comes from immunoSEQ multiplex PCR, and its TCRdb copy is limited to in-frame clones, with some not included. The data contain about 25,000 clones, more than 80% of them singletons. This material consisted of PBMCs, taken 18 days after transplant. The receptors derive from a human patient who received an intestinal transplant, so some T cells may come from the graft donor. Both conserved end residues are part of each CDR3. A D gene is named only where the DNA matches it firmly. Rows give clone size only sometimes, using once, few, many, or a class for an expanded clone.

D gene,clone size,J gene,V gene,CDR3 DNA,CDR3 protein
-,-,TRBJ2-7,TRBV5-1,TGCGCCAGCAGCTTACCCAGTGTGGGCGAGCAGTACTTC,CASSLPSVGEQYF
TRBD1,-,TRBJ1-4,TRBV5-1,TGCGCCAGCAGCTTCGGACAGGGGGCAACTAATGAAAAACTGTTTTTT,CASSFGQGATNEKLFF
TRBD1,-,TRBJ1-4,TRBV16,TGTGCCAGCAGCCAATCGACAGGGGGGACTAATGAAAAACTGTTTTTT,CASSQSTGGTNEKLFF
TRBD1,-,TRBJ2-7,TRBV4-1,TGCGCCAGCAGCATCTTGGGACAGGGGGCGGGCGAGCAGTACTTC,CASSILGQGAGEQYF
TRBD2,-,TRBJ2-3,TRBV11-2,TGTGCCAGCAGCCGTGGACTAGCGGCTAGCACAGATACGCAGTATTTT,CASSRGLAASTDTQYF
-,-,TRBJ2-3,TRBV7-2,TGTGCCAGCAGCTTAGGGGACTCCACAGATACGCAGTATTTT,CASSLGDSTDTQYF
TRBD2,once,TRBJ2-3,TRBV7-6,TGTGCCAGCAGCAATGGACTAGCGGATACGCAGTATTTT,CASSNGLADTQYF
TRBD1,-,TRBJ2-3,TRBV7-9,TGTGCCAGCAGCTTTAAGGGACAGGCATTTACTAGCACAGATACGCAGTATTTT,CASSFKGQAFTSTDTQYF
-,-,TRBJ1-3,TRBV5-1,TGCGCCAGCAGCTTGGACGGACAGACCCTCGGAAACACCATATATTTT,CASSLDGQTLGNTIYF
-,-,TRBJ2-7,TRBV9,TGTGCCAGCAGCCCCCTAGGGGGGTACGAGCAGTACTTC,CASSPLGGYEQYF
-,-,TRBJ2-5,TRBV4-1,TGCGCCAGCAGCCCCTATTCGGGTGGGGGAACCTACAAAAAAGAGACCCAGTACTTC,CASSPYSGGGTYKKETQYF
-,-,TRBJ2-1,TRBV19,TGTGCCAGTAGTATCGGCCTCGAAATCTACAATGAGCAGTTCTTC,CASSIGLEIYNEQFF
-,-,TRBJ1-2,TRBV4-1,TGCGCCAGCAGCCAAGTGGCAGGGCAGGGCTACACCTTC,CASSQVAGQGYTF